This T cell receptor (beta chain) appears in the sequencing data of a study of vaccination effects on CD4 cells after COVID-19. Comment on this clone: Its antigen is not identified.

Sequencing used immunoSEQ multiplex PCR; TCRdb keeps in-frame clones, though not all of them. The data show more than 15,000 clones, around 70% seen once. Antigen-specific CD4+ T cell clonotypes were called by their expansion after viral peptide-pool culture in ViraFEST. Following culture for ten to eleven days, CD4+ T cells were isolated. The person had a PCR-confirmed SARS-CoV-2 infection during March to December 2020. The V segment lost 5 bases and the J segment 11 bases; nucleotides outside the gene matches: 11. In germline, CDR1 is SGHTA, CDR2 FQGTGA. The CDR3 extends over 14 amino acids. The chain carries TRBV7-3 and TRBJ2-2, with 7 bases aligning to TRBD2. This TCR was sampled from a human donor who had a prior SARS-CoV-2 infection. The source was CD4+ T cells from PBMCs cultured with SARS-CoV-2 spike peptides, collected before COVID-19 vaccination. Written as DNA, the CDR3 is TGTGCCAGCAGCCCAGGCGGGACTAACCTTGAGCTGTTTTTT. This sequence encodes CASSPGGTNLELFF. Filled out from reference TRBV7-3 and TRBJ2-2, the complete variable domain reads GAGVSQTPSNKVTEKGKYVELRCDPISGHTALYWYRQSLGQGPEFLIYFQGTGAADDSGLPNDRFFAVRPEGSVSTLKIQRTERGDSAVYLCASSPGGTNLELFFGEGSRLTVL.